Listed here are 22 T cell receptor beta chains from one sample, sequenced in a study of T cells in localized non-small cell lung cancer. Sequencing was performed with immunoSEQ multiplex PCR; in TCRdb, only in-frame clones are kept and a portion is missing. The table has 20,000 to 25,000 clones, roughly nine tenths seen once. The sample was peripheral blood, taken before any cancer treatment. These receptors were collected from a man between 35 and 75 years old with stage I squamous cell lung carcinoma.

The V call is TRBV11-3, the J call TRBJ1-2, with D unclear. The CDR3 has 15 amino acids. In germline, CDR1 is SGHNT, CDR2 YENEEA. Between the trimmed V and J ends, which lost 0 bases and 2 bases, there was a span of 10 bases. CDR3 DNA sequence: TGTGCCAGCAGCTTAGATCCTTCCGAGAACTATGGCTACACCTTC. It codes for CASSLDPSENYGYTF.

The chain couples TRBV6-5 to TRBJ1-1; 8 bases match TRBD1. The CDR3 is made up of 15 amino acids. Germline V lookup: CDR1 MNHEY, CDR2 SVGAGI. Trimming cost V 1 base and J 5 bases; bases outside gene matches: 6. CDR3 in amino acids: CASSYFTGGKTEAFF. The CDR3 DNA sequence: TGTGCCAGCAGTTACTTTACAGGGGGAAAGACTGAAGCTTTCTTT.

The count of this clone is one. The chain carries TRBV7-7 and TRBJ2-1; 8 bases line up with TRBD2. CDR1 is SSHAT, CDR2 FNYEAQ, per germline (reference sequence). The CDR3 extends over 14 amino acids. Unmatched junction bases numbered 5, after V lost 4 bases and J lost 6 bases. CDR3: CASSSGGPPNEQFF. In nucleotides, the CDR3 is TGTGCCAGCAGCTCGGGGGGGCCCCCCAATGAGCAGTTCTTC.

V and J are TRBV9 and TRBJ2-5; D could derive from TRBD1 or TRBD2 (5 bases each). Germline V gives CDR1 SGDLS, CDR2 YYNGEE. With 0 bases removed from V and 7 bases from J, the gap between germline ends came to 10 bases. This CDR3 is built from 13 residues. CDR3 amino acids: CASSVGGSATQYF. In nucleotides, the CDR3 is TGTGCCAGCAGCGTAGGGGGGTCCGCGACCCAGTACTTC.

CDR3 region: CASSLLGDQRYGYTF. The CDR3 DNA sequence: TGTGCCAGCAGCTTATTAGGGGACCAGCGCTATGGCTACACCTTC. The chain employs TRBV7-2 and TRBJ1-2, with D perhaps TRBD1 (5 bases). The V and J ends lost 2 bases and 4 bases respectively, with 14 bases between them. The CDR3 consists of 15 residues. The germline V gene has CDR1 SGHTA and CDR2 FQGNSA. The variable domain in full, completed from reference TRBV7-2 and TRBJ1-2, reads GAGVSQSPSNKVTEKGKDVELRCDPISGHTALYWYRQSLGQGLEFLIYFQGNSAPDKSGLPSDRFSAERTGGSVSTLTIQRTQQEDSAVYLCASSLLGDQRYGYTFGSGTRLTVV.

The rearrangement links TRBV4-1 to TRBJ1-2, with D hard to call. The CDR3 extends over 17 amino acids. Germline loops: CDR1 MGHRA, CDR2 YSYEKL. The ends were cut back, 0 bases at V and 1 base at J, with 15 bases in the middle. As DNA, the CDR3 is TGCGCCAGCAGCCAAGACCCTGCTGGGCTTGTTAACTATGGCTACACCTTC. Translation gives CASSQDPAGLVNYGYTF.

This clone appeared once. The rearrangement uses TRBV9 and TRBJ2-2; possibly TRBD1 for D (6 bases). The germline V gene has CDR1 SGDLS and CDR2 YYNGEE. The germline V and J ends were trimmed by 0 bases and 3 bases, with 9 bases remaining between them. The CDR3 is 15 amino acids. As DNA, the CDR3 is TGTGCCAGCAGCGTAGCGGCAGGGGACACCGGGGAGCTGTTTTTT. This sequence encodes CASSVAAGDTGELFF.

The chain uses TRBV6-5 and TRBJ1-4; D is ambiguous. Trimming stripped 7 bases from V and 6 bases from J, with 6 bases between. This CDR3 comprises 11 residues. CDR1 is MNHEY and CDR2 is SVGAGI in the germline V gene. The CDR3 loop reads CASTDYEKLFF. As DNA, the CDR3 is TGTGCCAGCACGGATTATGAAAAACTGTTTTTT.

The CDR3 loop is CATEGQRGTEAFF. The CDR3 nucleotides read TGTGCCACCGAGGGGCAAAGGGGGACTGAAGCTTTCTTT. V gene TRBV5-4 combines with J gene TRBJ1-1; possible D gene TRBD1, 6 bases. Per the germline V gene, CDR1 is SGHNT and CDR2 is YYREEE (reference sequence). This CDR3 is 13 amino acids long. V was shortened by 9 bases and J by 5 bases, with 17 bases between the two germline ends.

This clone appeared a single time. CDR3 sequence: CASSQWVGGEKLFF. The CDR3 DNA reads as TGCGCCAGCAGCCAATGGGTTGGTGGTGAAAAACTGTTTTTT. The V and J genes are TRBV4-1 and TRBJ1-4; D is unresolved. The CDR3 has 14 amino acids. Trimming took off 2 bases at V and 7 bases at J, with 11 bases between the two ends. Germline-derived CDR1 and CDR2 are MGHRA and YSYEKL.

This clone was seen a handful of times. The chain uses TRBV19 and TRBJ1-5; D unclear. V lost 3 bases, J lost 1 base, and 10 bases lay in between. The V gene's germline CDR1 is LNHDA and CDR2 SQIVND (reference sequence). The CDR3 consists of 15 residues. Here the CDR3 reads CASSIVGLSNQPQHF. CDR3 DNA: TGTGCCAGTAGTATTGTGGGGTTAAGCAATCAGCCCCAGCATTTT.

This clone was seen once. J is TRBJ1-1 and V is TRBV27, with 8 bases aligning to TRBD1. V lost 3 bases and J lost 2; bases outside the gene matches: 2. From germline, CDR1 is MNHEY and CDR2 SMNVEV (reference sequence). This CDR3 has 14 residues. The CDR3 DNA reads TGTGCCAGCAGTTTCGGACAGGGAAACACTGAAGCTTTCTTT. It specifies CASSFGQGNTEAFF.

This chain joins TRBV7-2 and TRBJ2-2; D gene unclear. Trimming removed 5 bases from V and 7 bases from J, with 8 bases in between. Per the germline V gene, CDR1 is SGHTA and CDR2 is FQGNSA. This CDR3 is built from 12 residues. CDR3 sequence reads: CASSLAVGELFF. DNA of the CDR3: TGTGCCAGCAGCCTGGCTGTCGGGGAGCTGTTTTTT.

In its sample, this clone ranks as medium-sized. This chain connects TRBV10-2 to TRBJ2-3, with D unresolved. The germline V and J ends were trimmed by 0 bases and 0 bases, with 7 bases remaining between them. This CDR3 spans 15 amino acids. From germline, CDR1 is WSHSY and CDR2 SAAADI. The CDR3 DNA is TGCGCCAGCAGTGAGTCAGATATTAGCACAGATACGCAGTATTTT. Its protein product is CASSESDISTDTQYF.

CDR3 in amino acids: CASGWGNTEAFF. CDR3 sequence (DNA): TGTGCCAGCGGATGGGGGAACACTGAAGCTTTCTTT. The chain joins TRBV2 to TRBJ1-1; no definite D call. The V gene lost 8 bases and the J gene lost 1 base, with 8 bases spanning the gap. The germline gives CDR1 SNHLY, CDR2 FYNNEI. The CDR3 consists of 12 residues. Full variable domain (outside the CDR3, taken from reference TRBV2 and TRBJ1-1): EPEVTQTPSHQVTQMGQEVILRCVPISNHLYFYWYRQILGQKVEFLVSFYNNEISEKSEIFDDQFSVERPDGSNFTLKIRSTKLEDSAMYFCASGWGNTEAFFGQGTRLTVV.

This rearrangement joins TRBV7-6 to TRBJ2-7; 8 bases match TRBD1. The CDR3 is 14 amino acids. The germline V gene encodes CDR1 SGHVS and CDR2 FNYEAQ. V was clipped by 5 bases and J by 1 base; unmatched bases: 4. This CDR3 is CASSLTGGSYEQYF. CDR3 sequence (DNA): TGTGCCAGCAGCCTTACAGGGGGGTCCTACGAGCAGTACTTC.

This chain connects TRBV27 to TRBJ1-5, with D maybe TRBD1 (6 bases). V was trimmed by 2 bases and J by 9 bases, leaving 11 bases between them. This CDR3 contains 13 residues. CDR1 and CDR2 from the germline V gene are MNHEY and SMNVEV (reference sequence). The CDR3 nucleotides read TGTGCCAGCAGTTTAAGGGGGGTCGGGCCCCAGCATTTT. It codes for CASSLRGVGPQHF.

CDR3: CASSSPVGVMDYEQYF. The DNA for the CDR3 is TGTGCCAGCAGCTCTCCGGTAGGGGTGATGGACTACGAGCAGTACTTC. The chain couples TRBV5-4 to TRBJ2-7, with D perhaps matching TRBD1 (5 bases). The V end lost 3 bases, the J end lost 3 bases, and 19 bases lay between the germline ends. This CDR3 comprises 16 residues. Germline loops: CDR1 SGHNT, CDR2 YYREEE (reference sequence). Drawing the rest from reference TRBV5-4 and TRBJ2-7, the complete variable domain is ETGVTQSPTHLIKTRGQQVTLRCSSQSGHNTVSWYQQALGQGPQFIFQYYREEENGRGNFPPRFSGLQFPNYSSELNVNALELDDSALYLCASSSPVGVMDYEQYFGPGTRLTVT.

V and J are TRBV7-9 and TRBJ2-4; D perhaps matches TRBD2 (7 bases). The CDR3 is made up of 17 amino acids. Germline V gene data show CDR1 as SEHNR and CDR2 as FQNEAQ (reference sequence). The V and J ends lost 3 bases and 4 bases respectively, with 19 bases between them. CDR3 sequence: CASSFLGASGLKNIQYF. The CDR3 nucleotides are TGTGCCAGCAGCTTTTTGGGGGCTAGCGGTCTTAAAAACATTCAGTACTTC.

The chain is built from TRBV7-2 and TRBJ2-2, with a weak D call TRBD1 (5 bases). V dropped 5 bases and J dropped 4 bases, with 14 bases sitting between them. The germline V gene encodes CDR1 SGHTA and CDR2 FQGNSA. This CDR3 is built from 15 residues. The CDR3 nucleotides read TGTGCCAGCAGCCCGGCCAGGACACCCACCGGGGAGCTGTTTTTT. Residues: CASSPARTPTGELFF.

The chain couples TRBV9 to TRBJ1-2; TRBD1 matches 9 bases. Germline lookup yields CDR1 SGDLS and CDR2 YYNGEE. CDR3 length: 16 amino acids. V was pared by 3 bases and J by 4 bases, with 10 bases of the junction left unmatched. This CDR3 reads CASSEGGTGNSYGYTF. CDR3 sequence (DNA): TGTGCCAGCAGCGAGGGGGGGACAGGGAATTCCTATGGCTACACCTTC. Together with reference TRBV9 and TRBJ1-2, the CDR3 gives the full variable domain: DSGVTQTPKHLITATGQRVTLRCSPRSGDLSVYWYQQSLDQGLQFLIQYYNGEERAKGNILERFSAQQFPDLHSELNLSSLELGDSALYFCASSEGGTGNSYGYTFGSGTRLTVV.

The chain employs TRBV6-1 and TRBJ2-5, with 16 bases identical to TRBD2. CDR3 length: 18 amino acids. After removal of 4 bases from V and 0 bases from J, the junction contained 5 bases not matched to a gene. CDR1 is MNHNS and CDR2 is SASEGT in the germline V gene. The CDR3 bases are TGTGCCAGCAGTGGACCGGGACTAGCGGGGGGGCACCAAGAGACCCAGTACTTC. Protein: CASSGPGLAGGHQETQYF.